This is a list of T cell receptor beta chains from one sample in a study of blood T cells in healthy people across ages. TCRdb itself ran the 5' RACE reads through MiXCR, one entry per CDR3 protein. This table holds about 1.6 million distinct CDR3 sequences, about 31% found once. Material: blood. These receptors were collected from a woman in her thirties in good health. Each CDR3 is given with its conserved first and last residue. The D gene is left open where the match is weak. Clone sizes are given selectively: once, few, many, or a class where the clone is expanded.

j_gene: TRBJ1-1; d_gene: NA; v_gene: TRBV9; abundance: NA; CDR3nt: TGTGCCAGCAGCGTAGATGGAGGGTGGGGTGAAGCTTTCTTT; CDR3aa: CASSVDGGWGEAFF
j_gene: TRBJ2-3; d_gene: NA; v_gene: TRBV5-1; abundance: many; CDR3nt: TGCGCCAGCAGCTTCGGTACCCGCACAGATACGCAGTATTTT; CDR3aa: CASSFGTRTDTQYF
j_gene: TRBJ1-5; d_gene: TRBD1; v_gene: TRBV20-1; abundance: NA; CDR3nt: TGCAGTGCTCTCGACAGGGGGAGCAATCAGCCCCAGCATTTT; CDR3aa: CSALDRGSNQPQHF
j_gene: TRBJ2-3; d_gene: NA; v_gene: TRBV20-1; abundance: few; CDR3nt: TGCAGTGCTATCCCGACTGATACTCCGACAGATACGCAGTATTTT; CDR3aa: CSAIPTDTPTDTQYF
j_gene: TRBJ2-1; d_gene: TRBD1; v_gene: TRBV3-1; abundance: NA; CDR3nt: TGTGCCAGCAGCCAAGAGGTTATATTTGGGACAGGGGGTAACAATGAGCAGTTCTTC; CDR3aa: CASSQEVIFGTGGNNEQFF
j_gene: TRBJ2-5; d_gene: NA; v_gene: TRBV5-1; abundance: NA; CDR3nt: TGCGCCAGCAAGGCTTCACAGGGTTGGGAGACCCAGTACTTC; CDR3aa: CASKASQGWETQYF
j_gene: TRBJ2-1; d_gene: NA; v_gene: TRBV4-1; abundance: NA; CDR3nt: TGCGCCAGCAGCCAAGAACCGGGGAGCTCCTACAATGAGCAGTTCTTC; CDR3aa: CASSQEPGSSYNEQFF
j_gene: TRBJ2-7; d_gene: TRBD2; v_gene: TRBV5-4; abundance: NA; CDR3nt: TGTGCCAGCAGCCCTGCAGCGGGGGGGATCTACGAGCAGTACTTC; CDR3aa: CASSPAAGGIYEQYF
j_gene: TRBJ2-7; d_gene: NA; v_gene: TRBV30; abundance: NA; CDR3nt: TGTGCCTGGAGTGTTCGTGCTGACGAGCAGTACTTC; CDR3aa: CAWSVRADEQYF
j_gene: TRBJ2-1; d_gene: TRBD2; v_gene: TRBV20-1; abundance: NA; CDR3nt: TGCAGTGCTATTGGGACTAGCGGAAACAATGAGCAGTTCTTC; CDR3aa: CSAIGTSGNNEQFF
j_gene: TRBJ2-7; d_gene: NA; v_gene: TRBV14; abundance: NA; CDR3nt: TGTGCCAGCAGCGCGGTGGCCGGGGCCTACGAGCAGTACTTC; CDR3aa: CASSAVAGAYEQYF
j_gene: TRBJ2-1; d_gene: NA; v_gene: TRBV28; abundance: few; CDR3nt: TGTGCCAGCAGAATCACAGGGAACTCCTACAATGAGCAGTTCTTC; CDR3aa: CASRITGNSYNEQFF
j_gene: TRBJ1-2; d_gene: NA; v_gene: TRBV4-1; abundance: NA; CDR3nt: TGCGCCAGCAGCCAATCTTGGACGGACGATAATGTCTACACCTTC; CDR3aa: CASSQSWTDDNVYTF
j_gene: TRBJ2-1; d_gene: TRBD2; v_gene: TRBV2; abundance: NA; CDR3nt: TGTGCCAGCAGCATTCTAGCGGGAGGGCCAAGAAGTTTGAATGAGCAGTTCTTC; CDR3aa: CASSILAGGPRSLNEQFF
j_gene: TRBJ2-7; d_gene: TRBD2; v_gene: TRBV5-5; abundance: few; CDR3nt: TGTGCCAGCAGCTGGGCCCGACTAGCGGGAGGCTACGAGCAGTACTTC; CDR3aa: CASSWARLAGGYEQYF
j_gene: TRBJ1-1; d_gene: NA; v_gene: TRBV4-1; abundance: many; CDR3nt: TGCGCCAGCAGCCCGGACACAACTATCACTGAAGCTTTCTTT; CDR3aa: CASSPDTTITEAFF
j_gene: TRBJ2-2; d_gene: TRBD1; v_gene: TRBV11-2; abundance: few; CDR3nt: TGTGCCAGCAGGGAGTACAGGGGCACCGGGGAGCTGTTTTTT; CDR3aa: CASREYRGTGELFF
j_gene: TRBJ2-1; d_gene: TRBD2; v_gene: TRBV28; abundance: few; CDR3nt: TGTGCCAGCAGTCCAGGGACTAGCGGGAGGGCTGGGAATGAGCAGTTCTTC; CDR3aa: CASSPGTSGRAGNEQFF
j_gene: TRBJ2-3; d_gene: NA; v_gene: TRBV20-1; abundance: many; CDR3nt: TGCAGTGCTATATTGGACACCTTCACAGATACGCAGTATTTT; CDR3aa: CSAILDTFTDTQYF
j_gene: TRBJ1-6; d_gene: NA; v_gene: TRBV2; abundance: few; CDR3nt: TGTGCCAGCAGTGAAGAGGGTAGTATCTCACCCCTCCACTTT; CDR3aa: CASSEEGSISPLHF
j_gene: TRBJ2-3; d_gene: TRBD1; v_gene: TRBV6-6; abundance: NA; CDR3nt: TGTGCCAGCAGTTACCGACAGGGCACAGGTACGCAGTATTTT; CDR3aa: CASSYRQGTGTQYF
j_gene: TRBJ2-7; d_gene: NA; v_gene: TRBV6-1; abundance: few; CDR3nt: TGTGCCAGCAGTGAAGGTCGGGTCTCGGTCTACGAGCAGTACTTC; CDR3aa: CASSEGRVSVYEQYF
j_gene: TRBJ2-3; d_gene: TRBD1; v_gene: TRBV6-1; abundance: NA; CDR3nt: TGTGCCAGCACTTTTCAGGGGGCAGATACGCAGTATTTT; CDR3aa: CASTFQGADTQYF
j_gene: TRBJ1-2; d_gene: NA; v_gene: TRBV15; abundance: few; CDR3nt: TGTGCCACCAGCAGAGATTTTTTACAGGGCGAACGTGGCTACACCTTC; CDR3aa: CATSRDFLQGERGYTF
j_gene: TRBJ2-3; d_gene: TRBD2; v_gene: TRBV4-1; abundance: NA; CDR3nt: TGCGCCAGCAGCCAAGATGGGCATGCTCTAGCGGGGAGCACAGATACGCAGTATTTT; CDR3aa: CASSQDGHALAGSTDTQYF
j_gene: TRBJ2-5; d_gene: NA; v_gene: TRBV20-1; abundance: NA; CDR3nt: TGCAGTGCTAGTATGACAGACCGAGACTTAGAGACCCAGTACTTC; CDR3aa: CSASMTDRDLETQYF
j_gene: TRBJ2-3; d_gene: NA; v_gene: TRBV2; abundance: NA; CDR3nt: TGTGCCAGCAGTGGCTTCAGTCCTTCTAGCACAGATACGCAGTATTTT; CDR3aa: CASSGFSPSSTDTQYF
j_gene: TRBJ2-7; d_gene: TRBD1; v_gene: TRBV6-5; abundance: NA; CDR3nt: TGTGCCAGCAGTTACACCGGGACAGGGGTAAACCCCTACGAGCAGTACTTC; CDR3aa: CASSYTGTGVNPYEQYF
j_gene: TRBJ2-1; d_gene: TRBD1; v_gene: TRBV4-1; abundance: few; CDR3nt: TGCGCCAGCAGCCCGAAAACAGGGGGCGCATGCGATGAGCAGTTCTTC; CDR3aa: CASSPKTGGACDEQFF
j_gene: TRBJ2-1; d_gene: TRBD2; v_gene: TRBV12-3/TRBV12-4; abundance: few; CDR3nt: TGTGCCAGCAGTTCACCGGGACTAGCGGGGGGTAGCAATGAGCAGTTCTTC; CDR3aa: CASSSPGLAGGSNEQFF
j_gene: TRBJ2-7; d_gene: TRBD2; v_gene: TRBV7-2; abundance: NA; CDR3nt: TGTGCCAGCAGCTTAGGGGACTACCAAACCTACGAGCAGTACTTC; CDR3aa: CASSLGDYQTYEQYF
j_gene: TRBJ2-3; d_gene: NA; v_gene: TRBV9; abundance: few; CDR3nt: TGTGCCAGCAGCGGAGAGGGGGAGGAATCAGATACGCAGTATTTT; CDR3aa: CASSGEGEESDTQYF
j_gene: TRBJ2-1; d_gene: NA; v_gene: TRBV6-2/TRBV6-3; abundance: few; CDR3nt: TGTGCCAGCAGTTACCGGGCGTCGAGGCAGTTCTTC; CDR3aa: CASSYRASRQFF
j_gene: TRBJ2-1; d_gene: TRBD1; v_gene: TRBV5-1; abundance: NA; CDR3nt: TGCGCCAGCAGCTTGGCCGGGGTGTGGACAGGCCGGAACAATGAGCAGTTCTTC; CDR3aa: CASSLAGVWTGRNNEQFF
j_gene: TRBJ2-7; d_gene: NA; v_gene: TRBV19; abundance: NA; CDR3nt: TGTGCCAGTAGTATTAGGGAGAGCTCCTACGAGCAGTACTTC; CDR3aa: CASSIRESSYEQYF
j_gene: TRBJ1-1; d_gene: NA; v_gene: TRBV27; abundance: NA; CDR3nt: TGTGCCAGCAGTTTATTTGCGGCAGGCGGTGAAGCTTTCTTT; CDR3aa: CASSLFAAGGEAFF
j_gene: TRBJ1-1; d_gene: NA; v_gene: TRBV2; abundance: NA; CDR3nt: TGTGCCAGCAGTGACGCAACAGGCAACCAGATGAACACTGAAGCTTTCTTT; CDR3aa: CASSDATGNQMNTEAFF
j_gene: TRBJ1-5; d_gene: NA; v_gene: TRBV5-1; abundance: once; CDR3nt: TGCGCCAGCAGCCTGGGTACCGACACAGCAGGTAATCAGCCCCAGCATTTT; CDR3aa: CASSLGTDTAGNQPQHF
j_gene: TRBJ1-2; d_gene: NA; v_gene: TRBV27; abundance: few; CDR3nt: TGTGCCAGCAGTTTCTTAGGAACTAACTATGGCTACACCTTC; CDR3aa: CASSFLGTNYGYTF
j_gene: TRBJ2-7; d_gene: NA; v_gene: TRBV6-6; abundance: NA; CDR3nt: TGTGCCAGCAGTTACTCCCTCCGGGAAGTCTACGAGCAGTACTTC; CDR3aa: CASSYSLREVYEQYF
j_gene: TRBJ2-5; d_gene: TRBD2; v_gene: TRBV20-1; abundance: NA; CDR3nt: TGCAGTGCTTCCAGCGGGGAGGCCCCCTACAATGAGCAGTACTTC; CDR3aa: CSASSGEAPYNEQYF
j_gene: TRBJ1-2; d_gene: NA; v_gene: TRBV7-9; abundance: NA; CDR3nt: TGTGCCAGCAGCCCCCCAGTGGGGGGACTGCACTATGGCTACACCTTC; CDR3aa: CASSPPVGGLHYGYTF
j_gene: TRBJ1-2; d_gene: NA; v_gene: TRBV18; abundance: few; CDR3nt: TGTGCCAGCTCACCACCGAACGGGTATGGCTACACCTTC; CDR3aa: CASSPPNGYGYTF
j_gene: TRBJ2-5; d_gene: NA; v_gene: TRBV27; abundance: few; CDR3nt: TGTGCCAGCAGTTTGTATTCCAGGGGCGAAGAGACCCAGTACTTC; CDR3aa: CASSLYSRGEETQYF
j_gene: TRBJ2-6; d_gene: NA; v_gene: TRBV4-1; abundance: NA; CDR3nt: TGCGCCAGCAGCCAAGTCACAGGTCCTAGCTCTGGGGCCAACGTCCTGACTTTC; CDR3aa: CASSQVTGPSSGANVLTF
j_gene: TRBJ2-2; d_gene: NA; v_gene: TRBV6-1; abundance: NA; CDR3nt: TGTGCCAGCAGTGAATTGAAGTACGCGAACACCGGGGAGCTGTTTTTT; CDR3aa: CASSELKYANTGELFF
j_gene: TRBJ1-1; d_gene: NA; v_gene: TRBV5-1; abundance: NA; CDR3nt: TGCGCCAGCAGCTTGGAATCGGCCATGAACACTGAAGCTTTCTTT; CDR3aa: CASSLESAMNTEAFF
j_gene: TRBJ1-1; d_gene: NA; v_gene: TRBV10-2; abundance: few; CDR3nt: TGCGCCAGCAGTGAGTCTTCGGTGAACACTGAAGCTTTCTTT; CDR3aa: CASSESSVNTEAFF
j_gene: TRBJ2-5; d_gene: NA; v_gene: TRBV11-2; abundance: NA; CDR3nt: TGTGCCAGCAGCTTAGATCGCAGGGGCAGAGAGACCCAGTACTTC; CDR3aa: CASSLDRRGRETQYF
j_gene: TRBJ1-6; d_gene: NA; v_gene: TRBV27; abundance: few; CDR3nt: TGTGCCAGCAGTTTATCTATGGGGTTAAGGTCACCCCTCCACTTT; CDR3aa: CASSLSMGLRSPLHF
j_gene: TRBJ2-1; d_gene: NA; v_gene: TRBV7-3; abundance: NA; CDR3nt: TGTGCCAGCAGCTTAATAGCGGATAGTTACAATGAGCAGTTCTTC; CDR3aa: CASSLIADSYNEQFF
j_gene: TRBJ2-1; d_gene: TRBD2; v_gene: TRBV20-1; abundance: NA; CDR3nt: TGCAGTCCTGCCGGGACTAGCGGGGGTAATGAGCAGTTCTTC; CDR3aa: CSPAGTSGGNEQFF
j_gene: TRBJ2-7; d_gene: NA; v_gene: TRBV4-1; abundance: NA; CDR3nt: TGCGCCAGCAGCCAAACGGCCGGGACCGCAGCCTACGAGCAGTACTTC; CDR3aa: CASSQTAGTAAYEQYF
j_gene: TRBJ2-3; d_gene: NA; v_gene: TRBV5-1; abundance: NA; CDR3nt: TGCGCCAGCAGCTTGCCCCAAATGTATACGCAGTATTTT; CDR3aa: CASSLPQMYTQYF
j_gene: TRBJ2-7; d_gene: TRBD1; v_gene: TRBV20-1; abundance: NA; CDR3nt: TGCAGTGCTAGAGACCGGGACAGGGGGCTTAGCGGGTTAGGGCGCTACGAGCAGTACTTC; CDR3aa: CSARDRDRGLSGLGRYEQYF